The sequence of this T cell receptor (beta chain) was determined in a study of T cells expressing NK-cell markers. Points from the study as a whole: Of the CD8+ T cell pool in 5 to 7 donors, roughly 1.0-8% was accounted for by dominant NKG2C+ clonotypes. The leading position in the CD3+CD56-NKG2C+ fraction of several donors also went to these clonotypes.

The CDR3 spans 14 residues. Per the germline V gene, CDR1 is MNHEY and CDR2 is SMNVEV (reference sequence). Regarding this clonotype: Its antigen is as yet unknown.

5'RACE template switching with UMIs produced the TCR beta cDNA. TCRdb derives one entry per CDR3 protein from the 5' RACE reads, leaving out DNA. In total, the table holds over 150,000 distinct CDR3 sequences. V gene TRBV27 combines with J gene TRBJ2-7; the D call of TRBD2 rests on TCRdb alone, since no DNA is present to check it. Material for sequencing was blood T cells: a sorted CD56 or NKG2C T cell subset, CD4+ or CD8+ T cells, or bulk PBMC T cells (not recorded which). This sequence originates from a man aged 18 to 69 in good health. The CDR3 spells CASGISRESYEQYF.